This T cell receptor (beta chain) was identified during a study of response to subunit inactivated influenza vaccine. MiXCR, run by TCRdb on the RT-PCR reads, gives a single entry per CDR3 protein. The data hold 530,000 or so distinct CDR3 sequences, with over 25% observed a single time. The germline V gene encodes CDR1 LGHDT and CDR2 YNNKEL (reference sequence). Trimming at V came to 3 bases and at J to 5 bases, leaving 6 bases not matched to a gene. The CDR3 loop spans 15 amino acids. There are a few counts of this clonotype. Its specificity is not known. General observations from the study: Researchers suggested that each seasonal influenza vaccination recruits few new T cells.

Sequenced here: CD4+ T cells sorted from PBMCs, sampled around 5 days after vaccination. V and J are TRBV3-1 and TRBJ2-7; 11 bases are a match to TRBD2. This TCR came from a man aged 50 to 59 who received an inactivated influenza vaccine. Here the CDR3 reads CASSQSGTSGNEQYF. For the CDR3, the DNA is TGTGCCAGCAGCCAGTCCGGGACTAGCGGCAACGAGCAGTACTTC.